This T cell receptor (beta chain) stems from a study of T cell responses to AZD1222 COVID-19 vaccine. Study-level findings and limits: Vaccine-related CD4 TCRs covered spike, predominating at 160-218 and 743-854. Breadth and depth of Spike-specific TCRs rose after two AZD1222 doses. Reportedly, nearly half the spike-specific TCRs target unmutated variant regions.

Method: immunoSEQ multiplex PCR; TCRdb's copy keeps in-frame clones and lacks some. The table shows about 130,000 clones, with roughly 92% occurring only once. CDR3 length: 15 residues. Germline trimming cut 4 bases from V and 7 bases from J; bases unmatched to any gene: 8. Germline V gene sequence: CDR1 MNHEY, CDR2 SVGEGT. For this clone: Its antigen is unknown.

The specimen comprised peripheral blood, sampled 28 days after the second AZD1222 dose. The gene calls are TRBV6-2 or TRBV6-3 and TRBJ1-4; 8 positions agree with TRBD1. The receptor comes from an adult who received the AZD1222 COVID-19 vaccine. The CDR3 here is CASSFTDRVGEKLFF. In DNA, the CDR3 is TGTGCCAGCAGTTTCACGGACAGGGTTGGTGAAAAACTGTTTTTT.